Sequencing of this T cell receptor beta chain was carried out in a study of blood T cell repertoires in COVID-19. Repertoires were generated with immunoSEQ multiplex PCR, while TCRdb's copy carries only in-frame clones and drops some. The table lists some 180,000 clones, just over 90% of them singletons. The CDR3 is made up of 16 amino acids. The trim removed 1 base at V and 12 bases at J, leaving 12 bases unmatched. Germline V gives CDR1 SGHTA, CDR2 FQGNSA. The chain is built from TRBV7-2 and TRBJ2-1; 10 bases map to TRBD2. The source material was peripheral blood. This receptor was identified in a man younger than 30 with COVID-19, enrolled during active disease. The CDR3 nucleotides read TGTGCCAGCAGCTTAGTTGGGCTAGCGGGGGCTAGAGGGCAGTTCTTC. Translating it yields CASSLVGLAGARGQFF.